The 14 T cell receptor beta chains in this list originate from one sample, sequenced in a study of PD-1 blockade in classical Hodgkin lymphoma. Data came from immunoSEQ multiplex PCR; TCRdb stores just in-frame clones and leaves some out. Of about 36,000 clones detected, roughly three quarters appear once; the ten largest clones hold around 14%. Relapse was seen in all patients after autologous stem cell transplantation, and brentuximab vedotin exposure was variable. The specimen comprised peripheral blood mononuclear cells (PBMCs), sampled before the second cycle of nivolumab. The receptor set was obtained from a human donor with classical Hodgkin lymphoma.

This clone was found once. The CDR3 DNA follows: TGTGCCAGCAAAGGGACAGGGGGCGCGTATGGCTACACCTTC. The encoded protein is CASKGTGGAYGYTF. This chain links TRBV6-1 with TRBJ1-2; 12 bases are shared with TRBD1. Germline CDR1 and CDR2: MNHNS and SASEGT. J was trimmed by 5 bases and V by 7 bases; bases with no gene match: 5. This CDR3 spans 14 amino acids.

This sequence joins TRBV18 and TRBJ2-5; D gene ambiguous. Germline CDR1 reads KGHSH; CDR2 reads LQKENI. The CDR3 contains 13 residues. Between the trimmed V and J ends, which lost 0 bases and 5 bases, there was a span of 7 bases. The CDR3 DNA is TGTGCCAGCTCACCACCGGTTGGGGAGACCCAGTACTTC. The encoded protein is CASSPPVGETQYF.

V is TRBV7-3 and J is TRBJ1-1, with no clear D. Per germline, CDR1 SGHTA and CDR2 FQGTGA. V dropped 1 base and J dropped 0 bases, with 3 bases sitting between them. This CDR3 region has 13 residues. The CDR3 loop reads CASSLMMNTEAFF. The CDR3 coding sequence is TGTGCCAGCAGCTTAATGATGAACACTGAAGCTTTCTTT.

The chain recombines TRBV11-3 with TRBJ1-1; 7 nucleotides match TRBD1. The CDR3 sequence is 14 residues long. Losses at the gene ends were 5 bases for V and 5 bases for J; bases not matched to a gene: 8. Germline V CDR1 and CDR2: SGHNT, YENEEA. The CDR3 loop is CASSLRQGRTEAFF. The DNA for the CDR3 is TGTGCCAGCAGCCTCAGACAGGGACGGACTGAAGCTTTCTTT. The variable domain in full, completed from reference TRBV11-3 and TRBJ1-1, reads EAGVVQSPRYKIIEKKQPVAFWCNPISGHNTLYWYLQNLGQGPELLIRYENEEAVDDSQLPKDRFSAERLKGVDSTLKIQPAELGDSAVYLCASSLRQGRTEAFFGQGTRLTVV.

J is TRBJ2-7 and V is TRBV28; D could derive from TRBD1 or TRBD2 (6 bases each). Looked up from germline, CDR1 is MDHEN and CDR2 is SYDVKM. Trimming left V 6 bases short and J 0 bases short, with 12 bases between. The CDR3 has 14 amino acids. Here the CDR3 DNA reads TGTGCCAGCAGAGGGGGACTCCTCTCCTACGAGCAGTACTTC. This sequence encodes CASRGGLLSYEQYF.

The chain uses TRBV6-5 and TRBJ2-7, with D unclear. The V and J ends lost 2 bases and 2 bases respectively, with 7 bases between them. The CDR3 consists of 13 residues. Germline CDR1 and CDR2: MNHEY and SVGAGI. CDR3 sequence: CASSYSSAYEQYF. The CDR3 nucleotides read TGTGCCAGCAGTTACAGCTCTGCCTACGAGCAGTACTTC.

The chain recombines TRBV6-5 with TRBJ1-5; D possibly corresponds to TRBD1 (5 bases). V was trimmed by 7 bases and J by 6 bases, leaving 16 bases between them. The CDR3 length is 14 residues. Germline loops: CDR1 MNHEY, CDR2 SVGAGI. In DNA, the CDR3 is TGTGCCAGCAACTTGCAGGGCCCGCTTCAGCCCCAGCATTTT. Its protein product is CASNLQGPLQPQHF.

V and J are TRBV5-1 and TRBJ1-3, with D unclear. The germline V gene has CDR1 SGHRS and CDR2 YFSETQ. V lost 4 bases, J lost 0 bases, and 14 bases lay in between. CDR3 length equals 16 residues. As DNA, the CDR3 is TGCGCCAGCAGCGCCCGGACCGGCAGCTCTGGAAACACCATATATTTT. The encoded protein is CASSARTGSSGNTIYF.

The chain recombines TRBV18 with TRBJ2-1, with D perhaps assigned TRBD1 or TRBD2 (5 bases each). CDR1 is KGHSH, CDR2 LQKENI, per germline. The CDR3 extends over 14 amino acids. With 3 bases removed from V and 6 bases from J, the gap between germline ends came to 12 bases. The CDR3 DNA follows: TGTGCCAGCTCACCCCAGGGAGCCGGCAATGAGCAGTTCTTC. Amino acids: CASSPQGAGNEQFF.

The CDR3 DNA follows: TGCGCCAGCAGCAAACAACCGGGACTAGCGGGAGCGATGTACAATGAGCAGTTCTTC. This gives the protein CASSKQPGLAGAMYNEQFF. V usage is TRBV4-1 and J usage is TRBJ2-1; 14 nucleotides align to TRBD2. V dropped 5 bases and J dropped 4; count of bases not matched to a gene: 13. CDR1 is MGHRA and CDR2 is YSYEKL in the germline V gene. This CDR3 spans 19 amino acids.

The chain employs TRBV28 and TRBJ2-7; 8 bases match TRBD1. CDR1 is MDHEN, CDR2 SYDVKM, per germline. V shed 3 bases, J shed 2 bases, and the junction held 3 bases outside the gene matches. The CDR3 length is 14 residues. The CDR3 DNA sequence: TGTGCCAGCAGTTTCGTACAGGGGGCCTACGAGCAGTACTTC. Protein: CASSFVQGAYEQYF.

This clone has only a few counts. CDR3: CASSGGSSMNTEAFF. In DNA form, the CDR3 reads TGTGCCAGCAGCGGGGGCAGCTCTATGAACACTGAAGCTTTCTTT. V usage is TRBV9 and J usage is TRBJ1-1, with TRBD1 as a possible D gene (5 bases). V dropped 3 bases and J dropped 0 bases, with 12 bases sitting between them. Per the germline V gene, CDR1 is SGDLS and CDR2 is YYNGEE. This CDR3 comprises 15 residues.

Comments on this clone: The identical CDR3 is also encoded by other nucleotide sequences in the sample. The chain combines TRBV10-3 with TRBJ2-3; D may be TRBD2 (6 bases). The CDR3 runs to 13 residues. The germline V gene encodes CDR1 ENHRY and CDR2 SYGVKD. Trimming pared 11 bases from V and 0 bases from J, leaving 12 bases between. The CDR3 DNA sequence: TGTGCCTCTTCCGGGACTAGCACAGATACGCAGTATTTT. It translates to CASSGTSTDTQYF.

This sequence joins TRBV6-4 and TRBJ2-3, with 12 bases aligning to TRBD2. This CDR3 is 17 amino acids long. Germline-derived CDR1 and CDR2 are MRHNA and SNTAGT. The V segment lost 0 bases and the J segment 3 bases; nucleotides outside the gene matches: 4. CDR3 coding DNA: TGTGCCAGCAGTGACTCGCTAGCGGGGGGGATAACAGATACGCAGTATTTT. Protein: CASSDSLAGGITDTQYF.